The present entry profiles one TCR beta chain with its context. Antigen: not known. The entry originates in a study of cytomegalovirus exposure and HLA in healthy donors. 60 Vbeta and 13 Jbeta primers were used in PCR. Clones were read by immunoSEQ multiplex PCR, and TCRdb kept only the in-frame ones, dropping some. The repertoire holds approximately 100,000 clones, roughly 70% seen once, with 4.8% in the top ten. The CDR3 is made up of 13 amino acids. With 2 bases clipped from V and 4 bases from J, the junction kept 3 bases outside the gene matches. From germline, CDR1 is SGHDT and CDR2 YYEEEE. General study results and limits: Reports showed the classifier diagnosing cytomegalovirus status with high specificity and sensitivity. Sequencing probably produced one cluster of sequence variants that were highly shared.

The chain joins TRBV5-6 to TRBJ2-7, with 7 bases matching TRBD1. The origin of this receptor is a woman in her late teens or twenties in good health and CMV-seropositive. The sequenced material came from PBMCs. The CDR3 DNA reads TGTGCCAGCAGCTTCGGACAGGTTTACGAGCAGTACTTC. Translation gives CASSFGQVYEQYF.